This T cell receptor beta chain was identified in a study of control samples from healthy donors and cancer patients. In germline, CDR1 is SGHRS, CDR2 YFSETQ. With 5 bases removed from V and 2 bases from J, the gap between germline ends came to 14 bases. The CDR3 length is 15 residues. Sequenced by immunoSEQ multiplex PCR; TCRdb stores in-frame clones only, minus some. This sample carries tens of thousands of clones, 90% to 95% of them seen once, and the ten largest clones take roughly 1.2%. This rearrangement joins TRBV5-1 to TRBJ2-1; TRBD2 is a possible D gene (6 bases). The clonotype was recovered from a woman in her 40s with lung cancer. The sample comprised PBMCs. This CDR3 reads CASSARRGAYNEQFF. The CDR3 region has the DNA TGCGCCAGCAGTGCACGGCGGGGAGCCTACAATGAGCAGTTCTTC.